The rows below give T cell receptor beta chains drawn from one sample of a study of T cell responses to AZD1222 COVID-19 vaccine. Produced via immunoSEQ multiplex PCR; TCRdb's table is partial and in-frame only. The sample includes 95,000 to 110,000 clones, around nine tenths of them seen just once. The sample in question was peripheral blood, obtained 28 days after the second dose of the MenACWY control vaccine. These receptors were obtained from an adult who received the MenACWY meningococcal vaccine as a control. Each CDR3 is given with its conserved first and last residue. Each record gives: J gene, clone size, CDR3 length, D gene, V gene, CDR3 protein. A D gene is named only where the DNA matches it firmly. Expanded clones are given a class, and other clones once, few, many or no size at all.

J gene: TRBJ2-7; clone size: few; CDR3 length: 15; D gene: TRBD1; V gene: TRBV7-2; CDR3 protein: CASSPGTGSSYEQYF
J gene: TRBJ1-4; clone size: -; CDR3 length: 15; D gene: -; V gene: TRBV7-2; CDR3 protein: CASSLGPGTNEKLFF
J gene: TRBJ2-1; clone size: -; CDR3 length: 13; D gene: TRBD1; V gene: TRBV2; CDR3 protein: CASGQGPYNEQFF
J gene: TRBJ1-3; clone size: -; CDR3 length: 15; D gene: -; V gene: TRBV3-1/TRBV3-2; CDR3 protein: CASTLRAASGNTIYF
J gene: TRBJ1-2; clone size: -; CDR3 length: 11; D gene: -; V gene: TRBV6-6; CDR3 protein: CASSQDYGYTF
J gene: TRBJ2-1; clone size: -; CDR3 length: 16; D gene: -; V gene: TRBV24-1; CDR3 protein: CATSGPGPRSYNEQFF
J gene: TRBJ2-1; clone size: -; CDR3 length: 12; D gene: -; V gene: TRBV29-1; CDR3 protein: CSVDPEYNEQFF
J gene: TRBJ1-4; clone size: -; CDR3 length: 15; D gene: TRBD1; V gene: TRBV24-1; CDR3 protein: CATSGEQGAREKLFF
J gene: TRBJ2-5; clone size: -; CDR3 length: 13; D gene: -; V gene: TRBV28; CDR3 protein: CASILPKSETQYF
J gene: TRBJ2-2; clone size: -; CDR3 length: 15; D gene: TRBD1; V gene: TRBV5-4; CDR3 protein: CASSPGQGRTGELFF
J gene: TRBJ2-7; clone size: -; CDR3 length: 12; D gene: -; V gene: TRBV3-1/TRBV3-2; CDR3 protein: CASSETGVEQYF
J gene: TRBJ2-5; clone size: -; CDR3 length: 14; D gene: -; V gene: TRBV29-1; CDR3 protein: CSSGGDSGQETQYF
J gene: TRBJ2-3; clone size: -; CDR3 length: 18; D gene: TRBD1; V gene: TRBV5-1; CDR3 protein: CASSLNQGAPFSTDTQYF
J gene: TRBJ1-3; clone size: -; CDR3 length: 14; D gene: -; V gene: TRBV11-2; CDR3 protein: CASSPQKMGNTIYF
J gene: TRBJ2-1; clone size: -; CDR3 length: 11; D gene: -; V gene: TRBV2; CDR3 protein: CASTPYNEQFF
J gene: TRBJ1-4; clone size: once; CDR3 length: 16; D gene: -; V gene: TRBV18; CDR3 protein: CASSPTRRGSNEKLFF
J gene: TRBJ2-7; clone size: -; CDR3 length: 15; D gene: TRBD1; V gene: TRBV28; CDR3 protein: CASSQDRDRPYEQYF
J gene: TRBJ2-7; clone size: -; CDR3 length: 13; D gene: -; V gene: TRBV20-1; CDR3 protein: CSASGPAPYEQYF
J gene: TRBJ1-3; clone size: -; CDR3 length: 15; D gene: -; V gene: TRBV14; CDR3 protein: CASSPLGAVGNTIYF
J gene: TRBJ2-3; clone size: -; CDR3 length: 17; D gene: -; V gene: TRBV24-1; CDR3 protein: CATSDSPTPVDTDTQYF
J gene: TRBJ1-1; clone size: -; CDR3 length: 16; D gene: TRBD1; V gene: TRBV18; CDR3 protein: CASSQNRGLMNTEAFF
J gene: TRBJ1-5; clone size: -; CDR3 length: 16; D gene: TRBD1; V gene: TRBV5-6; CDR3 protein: CASSKDRGRKDQPQHF
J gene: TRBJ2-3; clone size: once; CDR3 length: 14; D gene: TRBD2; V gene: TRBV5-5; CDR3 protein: CATRRGGAGDTQYF
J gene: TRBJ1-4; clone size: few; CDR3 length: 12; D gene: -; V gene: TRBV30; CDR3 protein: CAWSDGNEKLFF
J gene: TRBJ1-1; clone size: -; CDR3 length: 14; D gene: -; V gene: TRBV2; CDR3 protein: CASSEQGEDTEAFF
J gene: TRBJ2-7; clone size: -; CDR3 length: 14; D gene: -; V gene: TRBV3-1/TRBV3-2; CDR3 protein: CASSQGAGGYEQYF
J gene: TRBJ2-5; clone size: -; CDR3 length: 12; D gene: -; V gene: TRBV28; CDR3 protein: CASSRYRVRQYF
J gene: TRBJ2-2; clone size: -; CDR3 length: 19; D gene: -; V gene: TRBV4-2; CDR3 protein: CASSQDGISVGVGTGELFF
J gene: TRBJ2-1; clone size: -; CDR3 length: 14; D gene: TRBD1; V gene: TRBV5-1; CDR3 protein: CASSEGGQGNEQFF
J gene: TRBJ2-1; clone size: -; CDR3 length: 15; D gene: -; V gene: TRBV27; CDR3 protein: CASSLRLSTYNEQFF
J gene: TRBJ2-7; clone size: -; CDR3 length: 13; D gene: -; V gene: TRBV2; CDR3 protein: CASRSDTGYEQYF
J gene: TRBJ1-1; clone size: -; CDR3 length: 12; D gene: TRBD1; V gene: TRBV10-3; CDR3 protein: CAISLTGAEAFF
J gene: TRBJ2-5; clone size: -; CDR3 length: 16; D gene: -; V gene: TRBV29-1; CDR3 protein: CSVERAMDSPQETQYF
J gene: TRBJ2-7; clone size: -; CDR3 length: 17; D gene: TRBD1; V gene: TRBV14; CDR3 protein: CASSQGQGAKVIYEQYF
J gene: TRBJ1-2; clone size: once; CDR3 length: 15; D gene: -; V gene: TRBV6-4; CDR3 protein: CASSDLPPGRDGYTF
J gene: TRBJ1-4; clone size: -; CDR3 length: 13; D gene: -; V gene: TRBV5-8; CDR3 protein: CASSLRAGEKLFF
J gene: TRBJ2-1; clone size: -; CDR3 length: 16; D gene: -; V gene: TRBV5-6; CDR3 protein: CASSLVAGVAYNEQFF
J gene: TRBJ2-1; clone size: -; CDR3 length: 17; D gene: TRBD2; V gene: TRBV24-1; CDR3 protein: CATSEVAGPPNYNEQFF
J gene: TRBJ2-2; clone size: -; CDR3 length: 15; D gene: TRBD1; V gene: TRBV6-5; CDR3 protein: CASSSDRGGTGELFF
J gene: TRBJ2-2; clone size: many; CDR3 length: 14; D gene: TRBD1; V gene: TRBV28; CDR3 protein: CAHNRGANTGELFF
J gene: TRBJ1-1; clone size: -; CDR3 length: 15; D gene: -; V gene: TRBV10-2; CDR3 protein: CSTTKERGGRTEAFF
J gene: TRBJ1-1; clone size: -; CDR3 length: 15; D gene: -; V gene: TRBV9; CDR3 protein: CASSPPRGGATEAFF
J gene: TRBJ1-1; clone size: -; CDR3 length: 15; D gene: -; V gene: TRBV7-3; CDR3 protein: CASSLSGALNTEAFF
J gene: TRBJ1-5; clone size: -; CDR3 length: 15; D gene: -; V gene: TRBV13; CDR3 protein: CASSSGQFTNQPQHF
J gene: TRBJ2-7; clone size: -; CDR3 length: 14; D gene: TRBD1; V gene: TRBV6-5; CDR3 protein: CASRHLTGGLEQYF
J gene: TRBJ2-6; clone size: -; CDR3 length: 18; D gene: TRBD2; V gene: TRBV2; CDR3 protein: CASSKGSSAGAGANVLTF
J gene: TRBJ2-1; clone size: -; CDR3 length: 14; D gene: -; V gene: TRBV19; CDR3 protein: CASSMAGSYNEQFF
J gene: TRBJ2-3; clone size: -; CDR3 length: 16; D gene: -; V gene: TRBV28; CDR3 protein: CASSFVFIFGTDTQYF
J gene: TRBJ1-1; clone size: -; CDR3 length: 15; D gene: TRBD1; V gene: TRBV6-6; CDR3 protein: CASIKGAQGNTEAFF
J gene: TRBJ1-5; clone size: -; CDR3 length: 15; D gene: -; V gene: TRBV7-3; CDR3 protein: CASSAPGQANQPQHF
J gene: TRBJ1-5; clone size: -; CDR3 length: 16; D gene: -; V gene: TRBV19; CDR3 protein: CASSPRKGRADQPQHF
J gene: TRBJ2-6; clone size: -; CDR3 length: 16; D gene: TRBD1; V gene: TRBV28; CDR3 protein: CASTQGALSGANVLTF
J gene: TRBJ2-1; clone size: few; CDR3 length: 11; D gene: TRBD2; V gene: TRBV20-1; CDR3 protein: CSASRGTRQFF